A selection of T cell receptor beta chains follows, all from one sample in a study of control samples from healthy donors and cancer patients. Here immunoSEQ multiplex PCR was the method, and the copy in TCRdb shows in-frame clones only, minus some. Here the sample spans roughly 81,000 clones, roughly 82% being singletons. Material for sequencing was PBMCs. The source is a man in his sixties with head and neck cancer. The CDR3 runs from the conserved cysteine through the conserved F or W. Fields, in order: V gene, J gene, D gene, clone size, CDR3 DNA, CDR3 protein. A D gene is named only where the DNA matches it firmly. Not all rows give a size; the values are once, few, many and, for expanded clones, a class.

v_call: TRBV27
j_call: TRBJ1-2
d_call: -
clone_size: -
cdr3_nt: TGTGCCAGCAGGGCCCAGGTCACGGGGCGGAGTGGCTACACCTTC
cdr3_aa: CASRAQVTGRSGYTF

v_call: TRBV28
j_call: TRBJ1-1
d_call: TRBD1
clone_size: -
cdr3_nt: TGTGCCAGCAGTCTTTTCCGGGACAGCCCTGAAGCTTTCTTT
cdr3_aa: CASSLFRDSPEAFF

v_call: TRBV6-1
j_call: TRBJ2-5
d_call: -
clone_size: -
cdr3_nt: TGTGCCAGCAGTGAATGGAGCGGGCGGGAGACCCAGTACTTC
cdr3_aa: CASSEWSGRETQYF

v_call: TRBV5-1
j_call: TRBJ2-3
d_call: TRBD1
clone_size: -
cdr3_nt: TGCGCCAGCAGCCCCTCGGGACAGAGCACAGATACGCAGTATTTT
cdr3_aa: CASSPSGQSTDTQYF

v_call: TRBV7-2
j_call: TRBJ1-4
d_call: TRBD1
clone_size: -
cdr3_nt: TGTGCCAGCAGCTTGGACAGGGGACACGAAAAACTGTTTTTT
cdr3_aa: CASSLDRGHEKLFF

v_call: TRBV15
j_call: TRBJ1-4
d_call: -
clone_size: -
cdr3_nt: TGTGCCACCAGCAGAGAACAGGTAGCTGAAAAACTGTTTTTT
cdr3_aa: CATSREQVAEKLFF

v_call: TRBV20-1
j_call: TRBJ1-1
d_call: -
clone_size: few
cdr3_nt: TGCAGTGCTAGGGGGATAGGGGCTTTCTTT
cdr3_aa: CSARGIGAFF

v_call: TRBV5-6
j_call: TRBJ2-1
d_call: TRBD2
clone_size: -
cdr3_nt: TGTGCCAGCAGCTTGGCCGGACTAGCTCGAAATGAGCAGTTCTTC
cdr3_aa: CASSLAGLARNEQFF

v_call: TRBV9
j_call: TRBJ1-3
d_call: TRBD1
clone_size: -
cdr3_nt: TGTGCCAGCAGCGCCCCAGGGGGCGGAAACACCATATATTTT
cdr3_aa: CASSAPGGGNTIYF

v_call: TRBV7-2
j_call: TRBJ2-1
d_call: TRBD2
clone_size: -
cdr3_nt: TGTGCCAGCAGCTTAGGGACTAGGAGAGACAATGAGCAGTTCTTC
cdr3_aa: CASSLGTRRDNEQFF

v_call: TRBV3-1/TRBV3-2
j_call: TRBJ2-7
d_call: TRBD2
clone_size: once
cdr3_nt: TGTGCCAGCAGCCAAGATCTGACTAGCGGGTCCTACGAGCAGTACTTC
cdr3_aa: CASSQDLTSGSYEQYF